This T cell receptor (beta chain) was recorded in a study of CD8 T cells in Susac syndrome. TCR beta was sequenced from blood CD8+ and CD4+ T cells. RNA totalling about 0.5 to 1 ug underwent reverse transcription with random hexamers. TCR beta CDR3 was amplified by immunoSEQ covering 54 Vbeta and 13 Jbeta. TCRdb redid the calling of the immunoSEQ multiplex PCR reads with MiXCR, one entry per CDR3 protein. Of some 110,000 distinct CDR3 sequences listed, 96% are singletons. The receptor was isolated from a human donor with Susac syndrome. The sample taken for sequencing was CD4+ T cells from PBMCs.

The chain's CDR3 is CAWSGQGSDGYTF. The CDR3 nucleotides are TGTGCCTGGAGTGGACAGGGAAGCGATGGCTACACCTTC. This chain joins TRBV30 and TRBJ1-2; the match to TRBD1 covers 7 bases. After removal of 1 base from V and 6 bases from J, the junction contained 5 bases not matched to a gene. CDR1 is GTSNPN, CDR2 SVGIG, per germline (reference sequence). The CDR3 totals 13 residues.